One and the same sample provided the 29 T cell receptor beta chains below, sequenced in a study of shared clonotypes between healthy human individuals. Only in-frame clones appear in the TCRdb table, and some are missing; sequencing was by immunoSEQ multiplex PCR. Among 2 million to 2.5 million clones listed, just over 90% were seen once. Sequences were obtained from naive CD4+ T cells from PBMCs. The subset is: CD45RA+ positively selected. These receptors were taken from a man aged 18 to 30 in good health. Some clones in this sample may be carry-over from other donors' samples.

The V call is TRBV10-3, the J call TRBJ2-7; 8 bases map to TRBD1. CDR1 ENHRY and CDR2 SYGVKD come from the germline V gene. V lost 2 bases to trimming and J lost 5 bases; unmatched junction nucleotides: 5. This CDR3 region has 14 residues. The CDR3 loop is CAISEVRGLDEQYF. CDR3 coding DNA: TGTGCCATCAGTGAGGTCAGGGGGCTGGACGAGCAGTACTTC.

The V call is TRBV5-5, the J call TRBJ1-2; no reliable D call. Germline assignment: CDR1 SGHKS and CDR2 YYEKEE (reference sequence). The length of the CDR3 is 14 residues. V was shortened by 3 bases and J by 9 bases, with 18 bases between the two germline ends. The CDR3 sequence is CASSWGEAEPRYTF. CDR3 DNA sequence: TGTGCCAGCAGCTGGGGAGAGGCAGAGCCACGCTACACCTTC.

This rearrangement joins TRBV30 to TRBJ2-6; D is unclear. V was clipped by 5 bases and J by 2 bases, with 10 bases between them. Germline CDR1 GTSNPN, CDR2 SVGIG (reference sequence). The CDR3 contains 14 residues. Here the CDR3 reads CAWDQSAGANVLTF. CDR3 coding DNA: TGTGCCTGGGATCAGTCAGCTGGGGCCAACGTCCTGACTTTC.

This clone was seen only a few times. J is TRBJ1-2 and V is TRBV5-4; TRBD1 agrees at 9 bases. Germline CDR1 reads SGHNT; CDR2 reads YYREEE (reference sequence). This CDR3 region has 13 residues. V was clipped by 3 bases and J by 6 bases; unmatched bases: 3. DNA of the CDR3: TGTGCCAGCAGCTCACAGGGGGCGGATGGCTACACCTTC. Translation: CASSSQGADGYTF.

The chain links TRBV5-1 to TRBJ2-2; D is undetermined. V gave up 2 bases and J gave up 4 bases, with 9 bases separating them. The CDR3 runs to 14 residues. CDR1 and CDR2 (germline): SGHRS, YFSETQ. CDR3 region: CASSLWTSTGELFF. CDR3 nucleotides: TGCGCCAGCAGCTTATGGACCTCCACCGGGGAGCTGTTTTTT.

The chain uses TRBV6-6 and TRBJ2-2, with D hard to call. Per the germline V gene, CDR1 is MNHNY and CDR2 is SVGAGI (reference sequence). This CDR3 region has 15 residues. The V end was cut by 4 bases, the J end by 2 bases, with 11 bases between. The CDR3, as DNA: TGTGCCAGCAGTTTCGACACATTCAACACCGGGGAGCTGTTTTTT. It yields the protein CASSFDTFNTGELFF.

This clone was seen once. The chain combines TRBV18 with TRBJ2-1, with TRBD2 matching over 8 bases. The J segment lost 8 bases and the V segment lost 3 bases, leaving 9 bases of the junction unmatched. Looked up from germline, CDR1 is KGHSH and CDR2 is LQKENI. The CDR3 loop spans 15 amino acids. The chain's CDR3 is CASSPTGGPRHEQFF. CDR3 coding DNA: TGTGCCAGCTCACCTACGGGAGGGCCGCGGCATGAGCAGTTCTTC.

This clone has more than one count but fewer than ten. This chain uses TRBV30 with TRBJ1-1; D unresolved. This CDR3 comprises 14 residues. With 0 bases removed from V and 5 bases from J, the gap between germline ends came to 13 bases. The germline gives CDR1 GTSNPN, CDR2 SVGIG (reference sequence). The CDR3 loop reads CAWSVNPEDTEAFF. DNA for the CDR3: TGTGCCTGGAGTGTTAACCCAGAGGATACTGAAGCTTTCTTT. The full variable domain, completed using reference TRBV30 and TRBJ1-1, is SQTIHQWPATLVQPVGSPLSLECTVEGTSNPNLYWYRQAAGRGLQLLFYSVGIGQISSEVPQNLSASRPQDRQFILSSKKLLLSDSGFYLCAWSVNPEDTEAFFGQGTRLTVV.

The chain recombines TRBV5-1 with TRBJ2-1, with 10 bases identical to TRBD2. Germline V CDR1 and CDR2: SGHRS, YFSETQ. CDR3 length equals 12 residues. Losses at the gene ends were 3 bases for V and 15 bases for J; bases not matched to a gene: 6. The CDR3 DNA sequence: TGCGCCAGCAGCTCTCTAGCGGGGGCCGGGTTCTTC. It translates to CASSSLAGAGFF.

The rearrangement uses TRBV6-1 and TRBJ1-5; maybe TRBD1 (6 bases). CDR3 size: 14 residues. Per the germline V gene, CDR1 is MNHNS and CDR2 is SASEGT. The V end was cut by 10 bases, the J end by 3 bases, with 16 bases between. The CDR3 sequence: CAILPTGHNQPQHF. CDR3 DNA sequence: TGTGCCATCCTCCCCACAGGGCACAATCAGCCCCAGCATTTT.

The gene calls are TRBV5-4 and TRBJ2-7; 8 nucleotides line up with TRBD1. With 4 bases clipped from V and 2 bases from J, the junction kept 2 bases outside the gene matches. The germline gives CDR1 SGHNT, CDR2 YYREEE (reference sequence). This CDR3 has 13 residues. CDR3 amino acids: CASSIQGAYEQYF. CDR3 coding DNA: TGTGCCAGCAGCATACAGGGGGCCTACGAGCAGTACTTC.

This chain uses TRBV9 with TRBJ1-1, with TRBD1 matching over 8 bases. The V gene end was trimmed by 2 bases and the J gene end by 6 bases; junction bases not matched to a gene: 9. Germline V CDR1 and CDR2: SGDLS, YYNGEE. The CDR3 spans 15 residues. CDR3 loop: CASSVDSGGAPEAFF. The CDR3 DNA is TGTGCCAGCAGCGTCGATTCAGGGGGCGCGCCTGAAGCTTTCTTT. Filled out from reference TRBV9 and TRBJ1-1, the complete variable domain reads DSGVTQTPKHLITATGQRVTLRCSPRSGDLSVYWYQQSLDQGLQFLIQYYNGEERAKGNILERFSAQQFPDLHSELNLSSLELGDSALYFCASSVDSGGAPEAFFGQGTRLTVV.

V gene TRBV30 combines with J gene TRBJ2-3, with 7 bases fitting TRBD2. Losses at the gene ends were 0 bases for V and 0 bases for J; bases not matched to a gene: 6. In germline, CDR1 is GTSNPN, CDR2 SVGIG (reference sequence). CDR3 length: 16 amino acids. Here the CDR3 reads CAWSVIAGSSTDTQYF. For the CDR3, the DNA is TGTGCCTGGAGTGTGATAGCGGGCTCTAGCACAGATACGCAGTATTTT.

This chain links TRBV6-6 with TRBJ2-2, with D tentatively TRBD1 or TRBD2 (5 bases each). There are 12 residues in the CDR3. Germline-derived CDR1 and CDR2 are MNHNY and SVGAGI (reference sequence). The germline V and J ends were trimmed by 4 bases and 5 bases, with 5 bases remaining between them. DNA for the CDR3: TGTGCCAGCAGTTGGGGGACCGGGGAGCTGTTTTTT. Translation: CASSWGTGELFF.

CDR3 nucleotide sequence: TGTGCCAGTAGCACCGGGGGAGACGGAGGGGACACTGAAGCTTTCTTT. Residues: CASSTGGDGGDTEAFF. The chain links TRBV19 to TRBJ1-1, with a possible D match to TRBD1 (5 bases). CDR1 is LNHDA and CDR2 is SQIVND in the germline V gene (reference sequence). This CDR3 is 16 amino acids long. V dropped 6 bases and J dropped 3 bases, with 20 bases sitting between them.

The J gene is TRBJ1-1, the V gene TRBV29-1; the D is unclear. There are 11 residues in the CDR3. Germline V gene lookup returns CDR1 SQVTM and CDR2 ANQGSEA. V was shortened by 0 bases and J by 7 bases, with 6 bases between the two germline ends. The CDR3 DNA reads TGCAGCGTTGAAGATCCCCGTGAAGCTTTCTTT. This sequence encodes CSVEDPREAFF.

V and J are TRBV9 and TRBJ2-1; D gene uncertain. Trimming stripped 0 bases from V and 5 bases from J, with 12 bases between. The CDR3 loop spans 15 amino acids. CDR1 and CDR2 from the germline V gene are SGDLS and YYNGEE. CDR3 loop: CASSVVGTLNNEQFF. CDR3 DNA sequence: TGTGCCAGCAGCGTAGTAGGCACGCTTAACAATGAGCAGTTCTTC.

V is TRBV5-1 and J is TRBJ2-7, with TRBD1 matching 10 bases. J gave up 5 bases and V 4 bases, and 12 bases lay outside the gene matches. The CDR3 length is 16 residues. Germline V gene lookup returns CDR1 SGHRS and CDR2 YFSETQ. The CDR3 loop reads CASSVDRRQGADEQYF. As DNA, the CDR3 is TGCGCCAGCAGCGTGGACCGGCGACAGGGGGCGGACGAGCAGTACTTC.

The chain is built from TRBV10-3 and TRBJ2-3; D possibly corresponds to TRBD2 (6 bases). The germline gives CDR1 ENHRY, CDR2 SYGVKD. V gave up 10 bases and J gave up 4 bases, with 15 bases separating them. The CDR3 has 13 amino acids. The CDR3 region is CATMGGTADTQYF. The CDR3 nucleotides are TGTGCCACCATGGGAGGAACGGCAGATACGCAGTATTTT.

The chain has TRBV10-3 and TRBJ2-7, with TRBD2 matching 8 bases. V shed 8 bases, J shed 3 bases, and the junction held 3 bases outside the gene matches. Germline V lookup: CDR1 ENHRY, CDR2 SYGVKD. The CDR3 totals 12 residues. CDR3 sequence: CAIRREDYEQYF. CDR3 bases: TGTGCCATCCGGCGGGAGGACTACGAGCAGTACTTC.

The CDR3 reads CASRRTSGSSYEQYF. CDR3 bases: TGTGCCAGCAGACGGACTAGCGGTAGCTCCTACGAGCAGTACTTC. The J gene is TRBJ2-7, the V gene TRBV6-6; 10 positions agree with TRBD2. The ends lost 6 bases at V and 0 bases at J; junction bases unmatched: 5. CDR1 and CDR2 (germline): MNHNY, SVGAGI (reference sequence). This CDR3 has 15 residues.

The V and J genes are TRBV4-2 and TRBJ2-1; D may correspond to TRBD1 or TRBD2 (6 bases each). This CDR3 comprises 15 residues. Trimming stripped 3 bases from V and 7 bases from J, with 16 bases between. Per germline, CDR1 LGHNA and CDR2 YNFKEQ. CDR3 residues: CASSQLGGPLNEQFF. The CDR3 DNA follows: TGTGCCAGCAGCCAGCTTGGGGGGCCCTTAAATGAGCAGTTCTTC.

V and J are TRBV5-1 and TRBJ2-5; D may be TRBD2 (5 bases). V dropped 1 base and J dropped 5 bases, with 15 bases sitting between them. Germline V gives CDR1 SGHRS, CDR2 YFSETQ. The CDR3 runs 15 residues. For the CDR3, the DNA is TGCGCCAGCAGCTTGTTCCCGGCTATAGCGGAGACCCAGTACTTC. It translates to CASSLFPAIAETQYF.

The gene calls are TRBV7-3 and TRBJ2-1, with 8 bases that match TRBD1. Per the germline V gene, CDR1 is SGHTA and CDR2 is FQGTGA. The junction had 9 bases not matched to a gene; V was cut back by 5 bases and J by 12 bases. The CDR3 has 13 residues. The CDR3 protein is CASSTTPGTGQFF. For the CDR3, the DNA is TGTGCCAGCAGCACAACACCCGGGACAGGGCAGTTCTTC.

This clone occurred once. The chain couples TRBV9 to TRBJ2-7; possible D gene TRBD1, 5 bases. V was pared by 0 bases and J by 7 bases, with 11 bases between. This CDR3 has 13 amino acids. Germline V gene sequence: CDR1 SGDLS, CDR2 YYNGEE. CDR3 loop: CASSVGVSGEQYF. The CDR3 nucleotides are TGTGCCAGCAGCGTAGGGGTTTCAGGGGAGCAGTACTTC.

V gene TRBV4-2 combines with J gene TRBJ2-1; TRBD2 agrees at 10 bases. This CDR3 has 15 amino acids. Germline V CDR1 and CDR2: LGHNA, YNFKEQ. V dropped 0 bases and J dropped 10; count of bases not matched to a gene: 6. CDR3 nucleotides: TGTGCCAGCAGCCAAGATATTAGCGGGGGGCAGGAGCAGTTCTTC. It yields the protein CASSQDISGGQEQFF.

The V call is TRBV28, the J call TRBJ2-1; unclear D gene. Per germline, CDR1 MDHEN and CDR2 SYDVKM. The CDR3 is 16 residues long. The V gene lost 5 bases and the J gene lost 0 bases, with 14 bases spanning the gap. The CDR3 spells CASSPWTVSSYNEQFF. The CDR3 region has the DNA TGTGCCAGCAGTCCCTGGACGGTCAGCTCCTACAATGAGCAGTTCTTC.

This clone has a single count. The sample holds other DNA sequences that translate to the same CDR3. The chain is built from TRBV5-1 and TRBJ1-5; maybe TRBD1 (6 bases). Germline values: CDR1 SGHRS, CDR2 YFSETQ. V was clipped by 4 bases and J by 1 base, with 12 bases between them. This CDR3 comprises 15 residues. The DNA for the CDR3 is TGCGCCAGCAGCCCCGGGACACTGAGCAATCAGCCCCAGCATTTT. Encoded protein: CASSPGTLSNQPQHF.

The V and J genes are TRBV27 and TRBJ2-7, with 12 positions matching TRBD2. CDR3 length: 16 amino acids. Germline V CDR1 and CDR2: MNHEY, SMNVEV (reference sequence). The V gene end was trimmed by 2 bases and the J gene end by 6 bases; junction bases not matched to a gene: 8. CDR3 region: CASSLRATSGRSEQYF. DNA of the CDR3: TGTGCCAGCAGTTTACGCGCAACTAGCGGGAGGTCCGAGCAGTACTTC.